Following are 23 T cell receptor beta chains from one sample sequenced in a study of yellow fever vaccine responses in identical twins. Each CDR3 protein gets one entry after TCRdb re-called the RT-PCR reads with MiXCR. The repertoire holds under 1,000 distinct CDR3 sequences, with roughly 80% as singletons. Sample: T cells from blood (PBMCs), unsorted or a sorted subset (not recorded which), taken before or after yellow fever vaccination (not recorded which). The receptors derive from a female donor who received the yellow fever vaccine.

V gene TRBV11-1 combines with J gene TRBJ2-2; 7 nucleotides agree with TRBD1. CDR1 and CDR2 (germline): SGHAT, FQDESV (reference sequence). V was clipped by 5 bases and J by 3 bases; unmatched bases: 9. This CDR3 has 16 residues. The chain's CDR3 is CASSPPTGSDTGELFF. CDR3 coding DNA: TGTGCCAGCAGCCCACCGACAGGGTCGGACACCGGGGAGCTGTTTTTT.

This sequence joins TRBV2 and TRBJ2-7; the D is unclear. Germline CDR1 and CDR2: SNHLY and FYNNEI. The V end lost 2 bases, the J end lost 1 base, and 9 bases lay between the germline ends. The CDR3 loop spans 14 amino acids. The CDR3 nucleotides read TGTGCCAGCAGTGAATTGTACGGGTCCTACGAGCAGTACGTC. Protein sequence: CASSELYGSYEQYV.

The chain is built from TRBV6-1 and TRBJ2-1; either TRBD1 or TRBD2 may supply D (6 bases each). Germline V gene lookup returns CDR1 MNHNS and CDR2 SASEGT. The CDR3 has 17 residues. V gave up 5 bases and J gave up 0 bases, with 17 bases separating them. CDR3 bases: TGTGCCAGCAGTCCACCTGGGGGGCCCAGCTCCTACAATGAGCAGTTCTTC. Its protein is CASSPPGGPSSYNEQFF.

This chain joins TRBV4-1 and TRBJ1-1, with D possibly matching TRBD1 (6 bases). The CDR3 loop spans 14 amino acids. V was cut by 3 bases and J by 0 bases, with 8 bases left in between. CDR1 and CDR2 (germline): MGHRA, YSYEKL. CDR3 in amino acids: CASSQDSMNTEAFF. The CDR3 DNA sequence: TGCGCCAGCAGCCAGGACAGCATGAACACTGAAGCTTTCTTT.

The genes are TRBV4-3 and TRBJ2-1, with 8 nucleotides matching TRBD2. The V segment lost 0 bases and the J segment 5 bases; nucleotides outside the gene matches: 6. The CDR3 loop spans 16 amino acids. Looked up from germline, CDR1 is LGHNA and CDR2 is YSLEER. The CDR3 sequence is CASSQEAVAGHNEQFF. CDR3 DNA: TGCGCCAGCAGCCAAGAGGCGGTAGCGGGGCACAATGAGCAGTTCTTC.

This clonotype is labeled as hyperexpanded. The CDR3 loop reads CASSPGLNAAYEQYV. The CDR3 DNA is TGTGCCAGCAGCCCGGGACTAAATGCCGCCTACGAGCAGTACGTC. This chain connects TRBV11-3 to TRBJ2-7, with 7 bases aligning to TRBD2. V was clipped by 5 bases and J by 2 bases; unmatched bases: 9. The CDR3 loop spans 15 amino acids. From germline, CDR1 is SGHNT and CDR2 YENEEA.

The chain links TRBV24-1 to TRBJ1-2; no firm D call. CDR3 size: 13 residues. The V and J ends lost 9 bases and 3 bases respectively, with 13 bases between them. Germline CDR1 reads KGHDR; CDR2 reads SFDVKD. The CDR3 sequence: CATRKAGYYGYTF. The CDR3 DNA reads TGTGCCACCCGGAAGGCGGGGTACTATGGCTACACCTTC.

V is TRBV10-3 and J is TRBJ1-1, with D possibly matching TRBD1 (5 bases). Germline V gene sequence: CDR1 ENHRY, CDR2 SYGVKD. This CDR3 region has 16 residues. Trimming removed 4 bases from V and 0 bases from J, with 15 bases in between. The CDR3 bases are TGTGCCATCAGTGGGGCGCCCGGGGGAGTGAACACTGAAGCTTTCTTT. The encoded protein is CAISGAPGGVNTEAFF.

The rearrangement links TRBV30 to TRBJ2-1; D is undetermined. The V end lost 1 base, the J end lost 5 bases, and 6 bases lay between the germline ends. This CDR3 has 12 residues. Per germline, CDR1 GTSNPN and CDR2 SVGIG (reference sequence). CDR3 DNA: TGTGCCTGGAGTGAGGAGAACAATGAGCAGTTCTTC. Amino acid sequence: CAWSEENNEQFF.

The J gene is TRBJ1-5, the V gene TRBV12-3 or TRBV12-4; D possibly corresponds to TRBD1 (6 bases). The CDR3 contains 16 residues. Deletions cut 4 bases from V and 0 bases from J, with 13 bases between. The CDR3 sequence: CASSSTGYYSNQPQHF. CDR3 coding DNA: TGTGCCAGCAGTTCGACAGGATATTATAGCAATCAGCCCCAGCATTTT.

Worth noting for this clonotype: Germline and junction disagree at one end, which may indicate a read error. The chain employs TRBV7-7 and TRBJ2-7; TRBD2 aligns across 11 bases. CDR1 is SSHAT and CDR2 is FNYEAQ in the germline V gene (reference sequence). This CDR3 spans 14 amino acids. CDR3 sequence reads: CASSPGTSGYEQYF. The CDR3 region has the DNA TGTGCTAGCAGCCCGGGGACTAGCGGATACGAGCAGTACTTC.

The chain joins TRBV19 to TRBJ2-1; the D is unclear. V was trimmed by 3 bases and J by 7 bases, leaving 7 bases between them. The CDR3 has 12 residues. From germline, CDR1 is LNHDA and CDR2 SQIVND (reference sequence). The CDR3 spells CASSILGNEQFF. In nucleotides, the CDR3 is TGTGCCAGTAGTATTCTGGGGAATGAGCAGTTCTTC. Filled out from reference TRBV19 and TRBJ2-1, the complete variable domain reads DGGITQSPKYLFRKEGQNVTLSCEQNLNHDAMYWYRQDPGQGLRLIYYSQIVNDFQKGDIAEGYSVSREKKESFPLTVTSAQKNPTAFYLCASSILGNEQFFGPGTRLTVL.

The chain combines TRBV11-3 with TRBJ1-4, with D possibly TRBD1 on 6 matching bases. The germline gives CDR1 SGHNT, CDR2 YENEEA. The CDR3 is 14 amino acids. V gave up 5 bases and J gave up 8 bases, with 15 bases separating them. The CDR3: CASSEQGGDEKLFF. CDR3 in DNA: TGTGCCAGCAGCGAACAGGGAGGGGACGAAAAACTGTTTTTT.

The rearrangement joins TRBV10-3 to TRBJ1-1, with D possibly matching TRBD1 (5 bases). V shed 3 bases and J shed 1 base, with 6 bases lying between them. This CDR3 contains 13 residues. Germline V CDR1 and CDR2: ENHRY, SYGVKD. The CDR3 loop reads CAISEDRNTEAFF. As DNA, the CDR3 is TGTGCCATCAGTGAAGACAGGAACACTGAAGCTTTCTTT.

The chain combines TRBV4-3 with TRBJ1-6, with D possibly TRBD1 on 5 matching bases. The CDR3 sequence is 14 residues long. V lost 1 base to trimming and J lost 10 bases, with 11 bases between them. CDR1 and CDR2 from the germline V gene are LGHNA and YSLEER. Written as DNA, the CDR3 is TGCGCCAGCAGCCAAGTAGGGACGGGGTCACCCCTCCACTTT. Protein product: CASSQVGTGSPLHF.

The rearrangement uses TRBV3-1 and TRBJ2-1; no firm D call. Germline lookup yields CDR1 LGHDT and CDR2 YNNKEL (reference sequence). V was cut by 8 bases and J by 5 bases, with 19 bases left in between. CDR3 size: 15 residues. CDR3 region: CASVLWPPSNNEQFF. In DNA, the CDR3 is TGTGCCAGCGTACTATGGCCGCCCTCTAACAATGAGCAGTTCTTC.

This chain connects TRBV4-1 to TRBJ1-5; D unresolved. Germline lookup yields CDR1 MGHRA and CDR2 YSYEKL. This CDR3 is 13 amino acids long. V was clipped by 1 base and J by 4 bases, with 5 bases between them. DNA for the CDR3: TGCGCCAGCAGCCAAGGGGGAAATCAGCCCCAGCATTTT. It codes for CASSQGGNQPQHF.

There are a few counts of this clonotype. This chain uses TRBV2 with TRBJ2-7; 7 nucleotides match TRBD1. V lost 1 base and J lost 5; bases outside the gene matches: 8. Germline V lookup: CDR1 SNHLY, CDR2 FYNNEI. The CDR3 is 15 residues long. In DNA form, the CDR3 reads TGTGCCAGCAGTGAAGTCGACAGGGTTAGCGACGAGCAGTACGTC. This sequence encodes CASSEVDRVSDEQYV.

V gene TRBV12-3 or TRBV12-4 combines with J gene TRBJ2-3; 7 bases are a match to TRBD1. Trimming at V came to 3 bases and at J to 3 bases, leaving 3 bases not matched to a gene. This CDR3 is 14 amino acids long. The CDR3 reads CASSLSGQTDTQYF. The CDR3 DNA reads TGTGCCAGCAGTTTGTCGGGACAGACAGATACGCAGTATTTT.

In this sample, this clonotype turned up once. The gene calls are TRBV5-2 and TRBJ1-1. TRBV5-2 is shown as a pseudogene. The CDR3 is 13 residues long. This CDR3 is CASKTAMNTEAFF. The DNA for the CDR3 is TGTGCCAGCAAGACGGCCATGAACACTGAAGCTTTCTTT.

Here the CDR3 reads CATSTSGGGELFF. CDR3 coding DNA: TGTGCCACCAGTACTAGCGGGGGAGGGGAGCTGTTTTTT. This chain links TRBV24-1 with TRBJ2-2; 11 nucleotides match TRBD2. The germline V gene has CDR1 KGHDR and CDR2 SFDVKD. V shed 6 bases, J shed 8 bases, and the junction held 1 base outside the gene matches. This CDR3 has 13 residues.

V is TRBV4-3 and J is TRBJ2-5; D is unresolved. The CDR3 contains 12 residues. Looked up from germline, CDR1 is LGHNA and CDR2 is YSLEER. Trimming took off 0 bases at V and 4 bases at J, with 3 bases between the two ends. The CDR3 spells CASSQESETQYF. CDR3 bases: TGCGCCAGCAGCCAAGAGTCAGAGACCCAGTACTTC.

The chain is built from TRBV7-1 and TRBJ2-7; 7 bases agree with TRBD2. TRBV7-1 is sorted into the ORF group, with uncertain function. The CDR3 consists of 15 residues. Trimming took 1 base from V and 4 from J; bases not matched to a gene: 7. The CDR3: CASSSGLARGYEQYF. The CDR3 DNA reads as TGTGCCAGCAGCTCAGGACTAGCTCGGGGGTACGAGCAGTACTTC.